Presented here are 8 T cell receptor beta chains from one specimen sequenced in a study of cytomegalovirus exposure and HLA in healthy donors. Assay: immunoSEQ multiplex PCR; the TCRdb copy retains only in-frame clones and omits some. The sample yields some 150,000 clones, around nine tenths seen once. The specimen sequenced was PBMCs. The source of these receptors is a woman aged 18-29 years in good health and CMV-seropositive.

This chain joins TRBV27 and TRBJ2-7; the D gene is possibly TRBD2 (6 bases). V was cut by 3 bases and J by 5 bases, with 14 bases left in between. Per germline, CDR1 MNHEY and CDR2 SMNVEV (reference sequence). This CDR3 contains 14 residues. The CDR3 loop reads CASSFFVGGHEQYF. CDR3 DNA: TGTGCCAGCAGTTTTTTTGTGGGGGGACACGAGCAGTACTTC.

The chain has TRBV2 and TRBJ2-7, with D tentatively TRBD1 (5 bases). Germline V gene sequence: CDR1 SNHLY, CDR2 FYNNEI. V was cut by 5 bases and J by 2 bases, with 19 bases left in between. The CDR3 sequence is 16 residues long. The CDR3 nucleotides read TGTGCCAGCAGTCCAGAAAAAATAGGGGTCACCTACGAGCAGTACTTC. It translates to CASSPEKIGVTYEQYF. The variable domain in full, completed from reference TRBV2 and TRBJ2-7, reads EPEVTQTPSHQVTQMGQEVILRCVPISNHLYFYWYRQILGQKVEFLVSFYNNEISEKSEIFDDQFSVERPDGSNFTLKIRSTKLEDSAMYFCASSPEKIGVTYEQYFGPGTRLTVT.

This clone is a singleton in its sample. The chain uses TRBV7-9 and TRBJ2-3, with 7 bases fitting TRBD2. This CDR3 has 14 residues. CDR1 SEHNR and CDR2 FQNEAQ come from the germline V gene (reference sequence). V shed 5 bases and J 4 bases; nucleotides not matched to a gene: 6. The CDR3 DNA follows: TGTGCCAGCAGCCCCCGGGGGGTGGCAGATACGCAGTATTTT. Amino acids: CASSPRGVADTQYF.

This clone was counted a single time. J is TRBJ1-3 and V is TRBV11-3; the match to TRBD1 covers 8 bases. J was trimmed by 0 bases and V by 5 bases; bases with no gene match: 6. This CDR3 is built from 16 residues. The germline V gene has CDR1 SGHNT and CDR2 YENEEA. The CDR3 sequence is CASSPRTGGSGNTIYF. The CDR3 nucleotides read TGTGCCAGCAGCCCCCGAACAGGGGGCTCTGGAAACACCATATATTTT. The variable domain in full, with the rest retrieved from reference TRBV11-3 and TRBJ1-3, is EAGVVQSPRYKIIEKKQPVAFWCNPISGHNTLYWYLQNLGQGPELLIRYENEEAVDDSQLPKDRFSAERLKGVDSTLKIQPAELGDSAVYLCASSPRTGGSGNTIYFGEGSWLTVV.

This clone occurred once. The chain uses TRBV28 and TRBJ1-1, with D hard to call. The CDR3 length is 14 residues. Trimming removed 10 bases from V and 1 base from J, with 16 bases in between. Germline CDR1 MDHEN, CDR2 SYDVKM. The CDR3 is CAIKPQSRNTEAFF. Here the CDR3 DNA reads TGTGCCATCAAACCCCAATCGCGGAACACTGAAGCTTTCTTT.

The chain combines TRBV28 with TRBJ2-7; 9 bases are a match to TRBD2. This CDR3 comprises 15 residues. The germline gives CDR1 MDHEN, CDR2 SYDVKM. Trimming at V came to 6 bases and at J to 5 bases, leaving 11 bases not matched to a gene. CDR3 residues: CASRGPGLATHEQYF. CDR3 nucleotide sequence: TGTGCCAGCAGAGGGCCGGGACTAGCAACCCACGAGCAGTACTTC. The complete variable domain, with remaining parts taken from reference TRBV28 and TRBJ2-7, reads DVKVTQSSRYLVKRTGEKVFLECVQDMDHENMFWYRQDPGLGLRLIYFSYDVKMKEKGDIPEGYSVSREKKERFSLILESASTNQTSMYLCASRGPGLATHEQYFGPGTRLTVT.

This chain links TRBV9 with TRBJ2-7, with TRBD2 identical over 9 bases. Germline CDR1 SGDLS, CDR2 YYNGEE. There are 15 residues in the CDR3. V gave up 4 bases and J gave up 3 bases; unmatched junction bases: 8. CDR3 nucleotide sequence: TGTGCCAGCAGCCTAACCGGACTAGCGAGCTACGAGCAGTACTTC. Protein sequence: CASSLTGLASYEQYF.

The gene calls are TRBV11-2 and TRBJ2-7; possibly TRBD2 for D (6 bases). Trimming took 0 bases from V and 5 from J, leaving 11 bases between them. The length of the CDR3 is 14 residues. Germline values: CDR1 SGHAT, CDR2 FQNNGV. As DNA, the CDR3 is TGTGCCAGCAGCTTAGATGCTCGGGGGAACGAGCAGTACTTC. Protein: CASSLDARGNEQYF.